Listed below are T cell receptor beta chains from one sample, sequenced in a study of CD8 T cells in Susac syndrome. One entry per CDR3 protein results from TCRdb running MiXCR on the immunoSEQ multiplex PCR reads. The top ten hold less than 0.15% of the sample, which has around 110,000 distinct CDR3 sequences, approximately 96% seen once. Sequenced sample: CD4+ T cells from PBMCs. The receptors originated from a human donor with Susac syndrome. CDR3s include the opening cysteine and the closing phenylalanine or tryptophan. The D gene is left open where the match is weak. Only part of the rows carry a size: once, few, many, or a class if the clone is expanded.

TRBJ2-1	-	TRBV11-2	14	TRBD2	CASSDGTRYNEQFF	TGTGCCAGCAGCGACGGGACTAGATACAATGAGCAGTTCTTC
TRBJ2-5	once	TRBV20-1	17	TRBD1	CSAAKEGGGIGQETQYF	TGCAGTGCAGCTAAGGAAGGGGGCGGAATTGGCCAAGAGACCCAGTACTTC
TRBJ2-2	-	TRBV2	18	-	CASRSIRWGETNTGELFF	TGTGCCAGCAGGTCAATAAGATGGGGGGAAACAAACACCGGGGAGCTGTTTTTT
TRBJ1-1	-	TRBV12-3/TRBV12-4	13	-	CASSLNEDTEAFF	TGTGCCAGCAGTTTAAACGAGGACACTGAAGCTTTCTTT
TRBJ2-7	-	TRBV29-1	11	-	CSANRGGEQYF	TGCAGCGCCAACCGGGGAGGCGAGCAGTACTTC
TRBJ2-2	-	TRBV30	15	-	CAWSSPPGNTGELFF	TGTGCCTGGAGTAGCCCCCCGGGGAACACCGGGGAGCTGTTTTTT
TRBJ2-5	-	TRBV7-8	17	TRBD2	CASTKTPAGGPGETQYF	TGTGCCAGCACCAAAACACCAGCGGGAGGGCCCGGAGAGACCCAGTACTTC
TRBJ1-1	-	TRBV3-1	14	TRBD1	CASRDRGLRTEAFF	TGTGCCAGCAGGGACAGGGGGCTGCGGACTGAAGCTTTCTTT
TRBJ2-7	-	TRBV12-3/TRBV12-4	12	-	CASSRDTYEQYF	TGTGCCAGCAGTAGGGACACCTACGAGCAGTACTTC
TRBJ2-7	-	TRBV3-1	12	-	CASSQDSYEQYF	TGTGCCAGCAGCCAAGACAGTTACGAGCAGTACTTC
TRBJ2-5	-	TRBV7-2	15	TRBD2	CASSSSIGGGETQYF	TGTGCCAGCAGCTCCTCAATCGGGGGGGGAGAGACCCAGTACTTC
TRBJ2-2	-	TRBV20-1	15	-	CSARDGGSNTGELFF	TGCAGTGCTAGAGATGGCGGGTCGAACACCGGGGAGCTGTTTTTT
TRBJ2-1	-	TRBV29-1	11	-	CSVEVFGEQFF	TGCAGCGTCGAGGTTTTTGGGGAGCAGTTCTTC
TRBJ2-3	-	TRBV20-1	15	-	CSVHARRGSGGTQYF	TGCAGTGTTCATGCGAGGCGGGGTTCGGGCGGTACGCAGTATTTT
TRBJ2-1	-	TRBV6-1	15	-	CASSEAWAGYNEQFF	TGTGCCAGCAGTGAAGCTTGGGCAGGGTACAATGAGCAGTTCTTC
TRBJ2-7	-	TRBV9	14	-	CASSARQSSYEQYF	TGTGCCAGCAGCGCAAGACAGAGCTCCTACGAGCAGTACTTC
TRBJ2-5	-	TRBV28	15	-	CASSSEDKFQETQYF	TGTGCCAGCAGTTCCGAGGACAAATTCCAAGAGACCCAGTACTTC
TRBJ2-5	-	TRBV12-3/TRBV12-4	11	-	CASSFSETQYF	TGTGCCAGCAGTTTCTCCGAGACCCAGTACTTC
TRBJ1-2	-	TRBV29-1	13	TRBD1	CSVAQGAGYGYTF	TGCAGCGTTGCCCAGGGGGCGGGATATGGCTACACCTTC
TRBJ2-1	once	TRBV20-1	12	TRBD2	CSARDVAGEQFF	TGCAGTGCTAGGGATGTAGCGGGAGAGCAGTTCTTC
TRBJ2-3	-	TRBV9	12	-	CASSVLSDTQYF	TGTGCCAGCAGCGTCCTGTCAGATACGCAGTATTTT
TRBJ1-2	-	TRBV7-2	15	TRBD1	CASSPGTGESYGYTF	TGTGCCAGCAGCCCGGGGACAGGGGAGTCCTATGGCTACACCTTC
TRBJ1-3	-	TRBV20-1	14	TRBD1	CSARDSSSGNTIYF	TGCAGTGCCCGGGACAGTAGCTCTGGAAACACCATATATTTT
TRBJ2-1	-	TRBV6-5	13	-	CASRGPGVGQQFF	TGTGCCAGCAGGGGGCCGGGAGTCGGGCAGCAGTTCTTC
TRBJ2-5	-	TRBV2	15	-	CASSEWGLYQETQYF	TGTGCCAGCAGTGAATGGGGGTTGTACCAAGAGACCCAGTACTTC
TRBJ1-4	-	TRBV29-1	12	-	CSVGRGNEKLFF	TGCAGCGTTGGGAGGGGGAATGAAAAACTGTTTTTT
TRBJ1-1	-	TRBV29-1	12	TRBD1	CSSRGLDTEAFF	TGCAGCTCCAGGGGGTTGGACACTGAAGCTTTCTTT
TRBJ1-5	once	TRBV30	13	-	CAWSQNSNQPQHF	TGTGCCTGGAGCCAGAATAGCAATCAGCCCCAGCATTTT
TRBJ1-2	once	TRBV29-1	11	-	CSVRRIDGYTF	TGCAGCGTTCGCAGGATCGATGGCTACACCTTC
TRBJ2-7	-	TRBV20-1	14	-	CRASKAGSSYEQYF	TGCAGAGCATCGAAGGCGGGATCCTCCTACGAGCAGTACTTC
TRBJ2-1	-	TRBV20-1	14	-	CSAFPEGSYNEQFF	TGCAGTGCTTTCCCAGAGGGCTCCTACAATGAGCAGTTCTTC
TRBJ2-2	-	TRBV12-5	18	TRBD2	CASGLVGTGGPPTGELFF	TGTGCTAGTGGTTTGGTAGGAACGGGAGGGCCTCCCACCGGGGAGCTGTTTTTT
TRBJ2-7	-	TRBV12-3/TRBV12-4	14	-	CASSFDSFSFEQYF	TGTGCCAGCAGTTTTGACAGTTTTAGTTTCGAGCAGTACTTC
TRBJ2-5	-	TRBV6-1	13	-	CASSADLTRTQYF	TGTGCCAGCAGTGCGGACCTCACGAGGACCCAGTACTTC
TRBJ2-2	once	TRBV5-1	13	-	CASMEGVTGELFF	TGCGCCAGCATGGAGGGGGTTACCGGGGAGCTGTTTTTT
TRBJ1-1	-	TRBV7-2	17	-	CASSLVRARGWDTEAFF	TGTGCCAGCAGCTTAGTTCGGGCTCGGGGCTGGGACACTGAAGCTTTCTTT
TRBJ2-7	-	TRBV10-3	13	-	CAISTDGSYEQYF	TGTGCCATCAGCACGGACGGTTCCTACGAGCAGTACTTC
TRBJ1-5	-	TRBV18	13	-	CASTETGNQPQHF	TGTGCCAGCACAGAGACAGGCAATCAGCCCCAGCATTTT
TRBJ1-5	-	TRBV24-1	14	-	CATSDLGGNQPQHF	TGTGCCACCAGTGATTTAGGAGGGAATCAGCCCCAGCATTTT
TRBJ2-3	few	TRBV27	13	-	CASSLWGADTQYF	TGTGCCAGCAGTTTATGGGGCGCAGATACGCAGTATTTT
TRBJ2-1	-	TRBV5-4	13	TRBD2	CASSSWTSYEQFF	TGTGCCAGCAGCTCCTGGACTAGTTATGAGCAGTTCTTC
TRBJ2-1	-	TRBV30	14	TRBD2	CAWQAGLADNEQFF	TGTGCCTGGCAGGCGGGACTAGCGGACAATGAGCAGTTCTTC
TRBJ1-5	-	TRBV12-3/TRBV12-4	14	TRBD1	CASSLQGSNQPQHF	TGTGCCAGCAGTCTACAGGGGAGCAATCAGCCCCAGCATTTT
TRBJ1-1	once	TRBV7-9	15	-	CASSAFTGPNTEAFF	TGTGCCAGCAGCGCCTTCACAGGGCCTAACACTGAAGCTTTCTTT
TRBJ2-5	-	TRBV3-1	12	-	CASGPYQETQYF	TGTGCCAGCGGGCCGTACCAAGAGACCCAGTACTTC
TRBJ2-3	-	TRBV24-1	13	-	CATGDPFTDTQYF	TGTGCCACCGGGGACCCTTTCACAGATACGCAGTATTTT